The subject of this entry is one T cell receptor (beta chain). This clone was detected once. The specificity of this receptor is unknown. Base qualities are missing; no much larger clone stands one base away. Inclusive of the bounding cysteine and phenylalanine, the CDR3 is 14 residues long. Only the CDR3 part of the read is kept: 42 bases, read in frame from the first base. Based on the germline V gene, the CDR1 and CDR2 sequences are SGDLS and YYNGEE. The junction carries 11 bases between V and J, which are trimmed by 0 bases and 4 bases respectively. Sample time point, as interpreted from the label and publication: baseline before first vaccination. Vaccinee samples were obtained from the UK trials COV001 and COV002, which included a single-blind randomized controlled phase 2/3 trial of AZD1222 (ChAdOx1 nCoV-19) in healthy adults. For TCRbeta chain sequencing, PBMC samples from trial participants were taken at day 0 and at day 28 after the second dose.

The CDR3 regions of human TCRbeta chains were analyzed by immunosequencing. The original methods were these. Repertoire TCRs were checked for matches against a reference library of SARS-CoV-2-specific TCRs that had been generated using the MIRA antigen-specificity platform. Breadth was defined as the fraction of unique TCRs that were SARS-CoV-2-associated, and depth was defined as the fraction of total T cells that were SARS-CoV-2-associated. Using the MIRA data, every spike-specific TCR was mapped to the spike region that the TCR reacted to and assigned to either a CD4 or a CD8 class. Log10-transformed breadth and depth values were compared by one-way ANOVA with Sidak's multiple comparisons tests. The immuneACCESS repertoire file appears here via TCRdb, limited to in-frame rearrangements. These files lack a portion of the clones; in checked studies, under half of the deficit traces to unresolved V genes, and the cause of the others is not known. The V and J calls and clone size are taken from that table; D and trimming were inferred from the DNA. In this sample the table shows some 150,000 clones, roughly nine tenths of which occur a single time. Of the sample, about 3.7% falls within the top ten clones.

This sample is drawn from a study of T cell responses to AZD1222 COVID-19 vaccine (TCRdb year 2021). Looking at the study overall: AZD1222 recipients given second doses at about 4 weeks or at about 12 weeks were pooled, since spike-specific TCR depth and breadth were not found to differ between the two schedules. TCR sequencing was performed for fewer than 250 trial participants, of whom about 200 were given two doses of AZD1222 and approximately 25 were given two doses of MenACWY control vaccine. Trial participants were enrolled into age subgroups of 18-55, 56-69 and 70-plus years, which contained approximately 150, 28 and 58 TCR-sequenced participants, respectively. Beyond this particular receptor, the publication reports: The vaccine-associated CD4 TCRs covered the entire spike protein, and the dominant responses fell in regions 160-218 and 743-854. Participants were mostly white British and included more females than males, and it was suggested by the authors that clonal diversity may have been underestimated. Because no samples from the day 14 peak response were available, repertoires could be characterized only after the peak T cell response. Reportedly, close to half of the unique spike-specific TCRs recognized epitopes lying outside the regions that are mutated in the B.1.351 and B.1.1.7 variants. A significant rise in spike-specific TCR breadth and depth was observed after two AZD1222 doses relative to day 0 and relative to MenACWY recipients. Conclusions about previously exposed vaccinees were limited because only a handful of AZD1222 recipients were SARS-CoV-2 seropositive at baseline. In the small 56-69-year group, the increase in depth fell short of significance, most likely because of low power.

The clonotype originates from an adult in good health. Rearrangement joined TRBV9 to TRBJ2-7, with the identity of the D gene unclear. Sequences were derived from peripheral blood, sampled on day 0 of AZD1222 vaccination. The nucleotide sequence reads as follows: TGTGCCAGCAGCGTAGGTCCCCTAACATACGAGCAGTACTTC. The resulting protein is CASSVGPLTYEQYF.